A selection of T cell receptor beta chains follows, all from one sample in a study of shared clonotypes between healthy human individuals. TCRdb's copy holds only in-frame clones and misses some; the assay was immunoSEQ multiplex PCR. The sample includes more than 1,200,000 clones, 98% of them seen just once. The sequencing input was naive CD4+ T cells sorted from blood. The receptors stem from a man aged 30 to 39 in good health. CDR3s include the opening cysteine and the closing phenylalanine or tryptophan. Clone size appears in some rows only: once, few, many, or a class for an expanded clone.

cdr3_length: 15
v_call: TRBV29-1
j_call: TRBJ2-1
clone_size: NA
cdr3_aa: CSVEVASGSYNEQFF

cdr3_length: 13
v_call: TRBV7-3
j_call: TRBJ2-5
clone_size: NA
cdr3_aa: CASSVGQGETQYF

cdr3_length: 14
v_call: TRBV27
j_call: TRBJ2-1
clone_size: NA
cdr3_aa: CASRSSAPYNEQFF

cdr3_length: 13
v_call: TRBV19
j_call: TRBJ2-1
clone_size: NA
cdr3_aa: CASSILGGNEQFF

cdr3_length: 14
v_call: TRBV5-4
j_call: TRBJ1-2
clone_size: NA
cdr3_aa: CASSLGRSSGGYTF

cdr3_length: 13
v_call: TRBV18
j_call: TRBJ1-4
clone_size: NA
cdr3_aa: CASSPDTNEKLFF

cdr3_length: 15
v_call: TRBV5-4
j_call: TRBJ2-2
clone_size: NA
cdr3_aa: CASSAVAGGAGELFF

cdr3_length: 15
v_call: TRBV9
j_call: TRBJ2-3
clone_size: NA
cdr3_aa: CASSVSSGSTDTQYF

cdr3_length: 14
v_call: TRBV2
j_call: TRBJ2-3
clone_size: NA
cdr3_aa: CASSEKEYSDTQYF

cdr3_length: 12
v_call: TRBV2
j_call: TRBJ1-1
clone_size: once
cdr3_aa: CASKNRGAEAFF

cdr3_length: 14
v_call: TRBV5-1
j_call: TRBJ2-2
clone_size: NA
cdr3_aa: CASSLDRETGELFF

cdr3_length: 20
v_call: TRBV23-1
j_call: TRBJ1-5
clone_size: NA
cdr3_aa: CASSQLSPWTGDYSNQPQHF

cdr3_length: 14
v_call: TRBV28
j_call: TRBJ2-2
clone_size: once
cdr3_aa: CASRAGPDTGELFF

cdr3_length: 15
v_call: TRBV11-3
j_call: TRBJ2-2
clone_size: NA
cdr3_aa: CASSLEGTNTGELFF